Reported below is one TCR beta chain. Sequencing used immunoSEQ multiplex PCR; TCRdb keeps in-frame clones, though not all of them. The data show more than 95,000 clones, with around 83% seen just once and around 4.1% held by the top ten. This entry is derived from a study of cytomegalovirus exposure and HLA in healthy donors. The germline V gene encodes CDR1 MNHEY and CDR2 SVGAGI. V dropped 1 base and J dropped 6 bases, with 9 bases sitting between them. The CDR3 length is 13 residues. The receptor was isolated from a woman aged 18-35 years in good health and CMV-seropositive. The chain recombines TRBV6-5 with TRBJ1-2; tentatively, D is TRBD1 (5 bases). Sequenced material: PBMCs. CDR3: CASSYLGRDGYTF. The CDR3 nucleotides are TGTGCCAGCAGTTACTTAGGCAGGGATGGCTACACCTTC.